This T cell receptor (beta chain) derives from a study of T-cell memory formation after mild COVID-19. Findings and caveats of the study: Cross-reactive memory apparently joined, as some responding clones appeared in pre-infection memory.

One entry per CDR3 protein results from TCRdb running MiXCR on the 5' RACE reads. The sample lists under 110,000 distinct CDR3 sequences; 12% were seen once. This clonotype was observed at least ten times. Its specificity is not known. The V and J ends lost 0 bases and 0 bases respectively, with 9 bases between them. Germline values: CDR1 DFQATT, CDR2 SNEGSKA (reference sequence). The CDR3 is 14 residues long. The receptor was derived from an adult woman who had mild COVID-19 (a few samples of this study predate the infection). Cell type and time point are not known. The J gene is TRBJ2-7, the V gene TRBV20-1; D is ambiguous. The sequenced sample consisted of PBMCs or a T cell subset sorted from them (not recorded which). CDR3 nucleotides: TGCAGTGCTAGAGATCTGGCAGTCTCCTACGAGCAGTACTTC. It translates to CSARDLAVSYEQYF.